This T cell receptor beta chain was sequenced for a study of T cell repertoires in cytomegalovirus infection. Background on the study: Recently described HLA-C-restricted plus well-studied HLA-B-restricted CMV epitopes were used.

As regards this clonotype: Its target is not known.

TCRdb analysed the reads with MiXCR anew, one entry per CDR3 protein. This table has about 130,000 distinct CDR3 sequences, approximately 30% appearing once. From germline, CDR1 is SGHAT and CDR2 FQNNGV. This CDR3 is 15 amino acids long. V lost 3 bases to trimming and J lost 0 bases, with 12 bases between them. The receptor's source is a human donor in good health (CMV status not recorded). Some clones in this sample may be carry-over from other donors' samples. This specimen was CD8+ T cells from cultured PBMCs, taken from culture after CMV antigen stimulation. This chain uses TRBV11-2 with TRBJ2-7; D possibly corresponds to TRBD2 (6 bases). The CDR3: CASSFRDSFSYEQYF. As DNA, the CDR3 is TGTGCCAGCAGCTTTAGGGACTCCTTCTCCTACGAGCAGTACTTC.